These 9 T cell receptor beta chains were sequenced from one sample in a study of T cell responses to AZD1222 COVID-19 vaccine. Generated by immunoSEQ multiplex PCR, the TCRdb table keeps only in-frame clones and is missing some. Of some 140,000 clones in the sample, 80% to 95% were seen once. The source material was peripheral blood, sampled 28 days after the second AZD1222 dose. These receptors all stem from an adult who received the AZD1222 COVID-19 vaccine.

V and J are TRBV12-3 or TRBV12-4 and TRBJ1-3; D might be TRBD1 (6 bases). V gave up 5 bases and J gave up 8 bases, with 10 bases separating them. CDR3 length: 12 residues. This CDR3 reads CASSRQDYTIYF. The CDR3 nucleotides are TGTGCCAGCAGTAGACAGGACTACACCATATATTTT.

V gene TRBV7-9 combines with J gene TRBJ1-1, with TRBD1 matching 10 bases. The germline gives CDR1 SEHNR, CDR2 FQNEAQ (reference sequence). The CDR3 spans 13 residues. V lost 4 bases, J lost 6 bases, and 2 bases stayed unmatched. CDR3 coding DNA: TGTGCCAGCAGCTGGGACAGGGGAGCTGAAGCTTTCTTT. Protein: CASSWDRGAEAFF.

This chain joins TRBV4-1 and TRBJ1-2; 7 bases agree with TRBD1. CDR1 and CDR2 from the germline V gene are MGHRA and YSYEKL. The CDR3 consists of 14 residues. V was pared by 0 bases and J by 4 bases, with 2 bases of the junction left unmatched. The DNA for the CDR3 is TGCGCCAGCAGCCAAGACTCAGGGGGCTATGGCTACACCTTC. It codes for CASSQDSGGYGYTF.

This chain uses TRBV4-1 with TRBJ2-7, with D hard to call. The V end lost 0 bases, the J end lost 7 bases, and 13 bases lay between the germline ends. The V gene's germline CDR1 is MGHRA and CDR2 YSYEKL. The CDR3 has 14 amino acids. The CDR3 reads CASSQEYPGWEQYF. In nucleotides, the CDR3 is TGCGCCAGCAGCCAAGAGTACCCGGGTTGGGAGCAGTACTTC.

The chain links TRBV7-2 to TRBJ2-7; no clear D. Deletions cut 5 bases from V and 5 bases from J, with 19 bases between. This CDR3 spans 15 amino acids. Looked up from germline, CDR1 is SGHTA and CDR2 is FQGNSA. CDR3 protein: CASSDRGPSSDEQYF. DNA of the CDR3: TGTGCCAGCAGCGATCGTGGTCCTTCGTCTGACGAGCAGTACTTC.

This rearrangement joins TRBV3-1 (or the pseudogene TRBV3-2) to TRBJ1-2, with 7 bases aligning to TRBD1. Germline values: CDR1 LGHDT, CDR2 YNNKEL (reference sequence). The CDR3 runs to 14 residues. Trimming cost V 0 bases and J 8 bases; bases outside gene matches: 6. CDR3 sequence (DNA): TGTGCCAGCAGCCAAGACCCAACAGGGGCGGGCTACACCTTC. Protein sequence: CASSQDPTGAGYTF.

The V call is TRBV28, the J call TRBJ2-5; 13 positions match TRBD2. Germline CDR1 MDHEN, CDR2 SYDVKM. J lost 3 bases, V lost 6 bases, and 7 bases had no gene match. CDR3 length equals 16 residues. In DNA, the CDR3 is TGTGCCAGCAGCCCGACTAGCGGGGGGCTGGAAGAGACCCAGTACTTC. As protein: CASSPTSGGLEETQYF.

The rearrangement links TRBV27 to TRBJ2-5; unclear D gene. The CDR3 has 14 residues. Trimming removed 5 bases at V and 7 bases at J, with 17 bases between. Germline CDR1 and CDR2: MNHEY and SMNVEV (reference sequence). CDR3 sequence: CASSAALNGGTQYF. In nucleotides, the CDR3 is TGTGCCAGCAGTGCGGCCCTGAACGGCGGGACCCAGTACTTC.

The rearrangement joins TRBV18 to TRBJ2-7; D perhaps matches TRBD1 (6 bases). The ends were cut back, 3 bases at V and 2 bases at J, with 11 bases in the middle. The CDR3 is 14 residues long. CDR1 and CDR2 (germline): KGHSH, LQKENI. The CDR3 DNA reads as TGTGCCAGCTCACCGAGGTGGGGGCCCTACGAGCAGTACTTC. Translated: CASSPRWGPYEQYF.